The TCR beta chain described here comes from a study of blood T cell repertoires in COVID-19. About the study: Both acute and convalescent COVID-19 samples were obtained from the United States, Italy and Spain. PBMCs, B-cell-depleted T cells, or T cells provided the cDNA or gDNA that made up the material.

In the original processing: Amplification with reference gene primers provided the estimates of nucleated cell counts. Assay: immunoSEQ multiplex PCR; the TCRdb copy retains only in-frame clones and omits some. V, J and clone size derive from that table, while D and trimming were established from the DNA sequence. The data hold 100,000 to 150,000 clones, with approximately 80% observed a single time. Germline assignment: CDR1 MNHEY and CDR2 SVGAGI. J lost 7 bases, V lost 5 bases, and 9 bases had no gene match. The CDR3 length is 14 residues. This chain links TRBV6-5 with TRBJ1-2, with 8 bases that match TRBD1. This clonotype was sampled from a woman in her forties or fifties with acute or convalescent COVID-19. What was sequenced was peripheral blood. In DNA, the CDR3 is TGTGCCAGCAGTATCAACTTACAGGGGGGTGGCTACACCTTC. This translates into CASSINLQGGGYTF.